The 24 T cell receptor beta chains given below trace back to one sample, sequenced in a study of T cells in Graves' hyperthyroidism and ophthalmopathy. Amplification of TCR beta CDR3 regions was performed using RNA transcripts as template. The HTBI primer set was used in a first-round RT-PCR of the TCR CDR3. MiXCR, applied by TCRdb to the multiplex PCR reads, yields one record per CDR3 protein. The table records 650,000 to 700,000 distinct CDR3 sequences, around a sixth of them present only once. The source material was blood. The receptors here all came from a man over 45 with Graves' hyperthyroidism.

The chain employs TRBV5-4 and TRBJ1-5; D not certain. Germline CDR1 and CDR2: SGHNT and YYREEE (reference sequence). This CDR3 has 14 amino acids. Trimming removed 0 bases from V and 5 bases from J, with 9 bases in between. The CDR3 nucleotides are TGTGCCAGCAGCTTGGCCGGGGTGGATCAGCCCCAGCATTTT. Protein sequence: CASSLAGVDQPQHF.

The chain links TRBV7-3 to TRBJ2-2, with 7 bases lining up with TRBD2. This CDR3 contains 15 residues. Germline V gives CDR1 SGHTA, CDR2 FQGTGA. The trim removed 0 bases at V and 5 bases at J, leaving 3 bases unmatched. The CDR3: CASSLTLLATGELFF. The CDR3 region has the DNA TGTGCCAGCAGCTTAACGTTACTAGCGACCGGGGAGCTGTTTTTT. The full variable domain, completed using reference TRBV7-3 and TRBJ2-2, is GAGVSQTPSNKVTEKGKYVELRCDPISGHTALYWYRQSLGQGPEFLIYFQGTGAADDSGLPNDRFFAVRPEGSVSTLKIQRTERGDSAVYLCASSLTLLATGELFFGEGSRLTVL.

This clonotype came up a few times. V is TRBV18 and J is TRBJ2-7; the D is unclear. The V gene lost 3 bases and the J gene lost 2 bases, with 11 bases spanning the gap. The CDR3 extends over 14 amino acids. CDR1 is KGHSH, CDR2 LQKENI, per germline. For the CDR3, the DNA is TGTGCCAGCTCACCCTCCCGGAACACCTACGAGCAGTACTTC. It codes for CASSPSRNTYEQYF. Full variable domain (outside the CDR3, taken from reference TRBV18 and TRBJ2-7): NAGVMQNPRHLVRRRGQEARLRCSPMKGHSHVYWYRQLPEEGLKFMVYLQKENIIDESGMPKERFSAEFPKEGPSILRIQQVVRGDSAAYFCASSPSRNTYEQYFGPGTRLTVT.

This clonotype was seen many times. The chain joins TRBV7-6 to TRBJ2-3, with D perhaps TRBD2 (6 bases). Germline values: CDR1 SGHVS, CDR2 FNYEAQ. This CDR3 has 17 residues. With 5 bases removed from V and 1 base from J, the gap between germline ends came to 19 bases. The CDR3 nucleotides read TGTGCCAGCAGCCACACGATCTCGGGAGTGCGCACAGATACGCAGTATTTT. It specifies CASSHTISGVRTDTQYF.

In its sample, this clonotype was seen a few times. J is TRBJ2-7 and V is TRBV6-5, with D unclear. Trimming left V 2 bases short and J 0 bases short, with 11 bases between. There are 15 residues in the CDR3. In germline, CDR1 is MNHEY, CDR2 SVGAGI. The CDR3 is CASSYGGATSYEQYF. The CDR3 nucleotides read TGTGCCAGCAGTTACGGTGGTGCCACCTCCTACGAGCAGTACTTC.

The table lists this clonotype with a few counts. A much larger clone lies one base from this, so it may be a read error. DNA of the CDR3: TGTGCCAGCAGCGTAGTCGGCGCCGGGGAGCTGTTTTTT. This gives the protein CASSVVGAGELFF. The J gene is TRBJ2-2, the V gene TRBV9; D ambiguous. With 0 bases removed from V and 6 bases from J, the gap between germline ends came to 6 bases. The CDR3 runs to 13 residues. CDR1 is SGDLS and CDR2 is YYNGEE in the germline V gene.

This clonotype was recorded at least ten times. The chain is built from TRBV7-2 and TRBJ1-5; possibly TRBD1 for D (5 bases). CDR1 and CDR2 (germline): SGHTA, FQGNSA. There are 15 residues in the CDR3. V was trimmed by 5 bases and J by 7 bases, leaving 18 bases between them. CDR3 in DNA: TGTGCCAGCAGCCTGTCGGGGCAGGCAAGCCAGCCCCAGCATTTT. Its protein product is CASSLSGQASQPQHF.

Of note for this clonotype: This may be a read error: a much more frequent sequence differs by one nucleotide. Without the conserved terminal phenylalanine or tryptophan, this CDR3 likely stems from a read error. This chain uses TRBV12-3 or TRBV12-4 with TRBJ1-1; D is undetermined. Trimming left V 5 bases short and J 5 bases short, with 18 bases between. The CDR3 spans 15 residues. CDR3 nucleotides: TGTGCCAGCAGTCCTTGGTCGCGAGAGAGGACTGAAGCTTTCGTT. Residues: CASSPWSRERTEAFV.

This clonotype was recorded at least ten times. The CDR3 here is CSAAKTGTANTEAFF. Written as DNA, the CDR3 is TGCAGTGCTGCCAAGACCGGGACAGCGAACACTGAAGCTTTCTTT. The chain employs TRBV20-1 and TRBJ1-1; 7 bases fit TRBD1. V lost 5 bases, J lost 1 base, and 10 bases stayed unmatched. Looked up from germline, CDR1 is DFQATT and CDR2 is SNEGSKA (reference sequence). The CDR3 sequence is 15 residues long.

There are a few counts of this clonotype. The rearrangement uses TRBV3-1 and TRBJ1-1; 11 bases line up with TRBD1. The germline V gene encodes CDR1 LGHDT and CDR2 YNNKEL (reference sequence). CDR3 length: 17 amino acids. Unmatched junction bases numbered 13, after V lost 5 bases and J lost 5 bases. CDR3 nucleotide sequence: TGTGCCAGCAGCGCACTGGACAGGGGGCGAACTAATACTGAAGCTTTCTTT. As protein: CASSALDRGRTNTEAFF.

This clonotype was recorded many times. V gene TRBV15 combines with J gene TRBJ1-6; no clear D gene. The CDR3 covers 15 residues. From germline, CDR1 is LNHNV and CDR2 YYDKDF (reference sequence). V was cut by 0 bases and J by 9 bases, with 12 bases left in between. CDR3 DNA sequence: TGTGCCACCAGCAGAGACAAGGGAGGTACTTCACCCCTCCACTTT. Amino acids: CATSRDKGGTSPLHF.

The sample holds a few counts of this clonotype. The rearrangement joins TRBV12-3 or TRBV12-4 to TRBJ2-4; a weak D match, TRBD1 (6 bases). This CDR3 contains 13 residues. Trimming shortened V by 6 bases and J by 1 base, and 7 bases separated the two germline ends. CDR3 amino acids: CASSDRAKNIQYF. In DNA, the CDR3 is TGTGCCAGCAGCGACAGGGCCAAAAACATTCAGTACTTC.

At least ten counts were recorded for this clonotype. The CDR3 DNA follows: TGCGCCAGCAGCCAAGATTGGGGGACAGGGGGCACTGGGGCCAACGTCCTGACTTTC. It codes for CASSQDWGTGGTGANVLTF. The chain recombines TRBV4-3 with TRBJ2-6, with TRBD1 matching over 12 bases. Trimming took 0 bases from V and 2 from J; bases not matched to a gene: 5. The CDR3 contains 19 residues. Germline V gene sequence: CDR1 LGHNA, CDR2 YSLEER.

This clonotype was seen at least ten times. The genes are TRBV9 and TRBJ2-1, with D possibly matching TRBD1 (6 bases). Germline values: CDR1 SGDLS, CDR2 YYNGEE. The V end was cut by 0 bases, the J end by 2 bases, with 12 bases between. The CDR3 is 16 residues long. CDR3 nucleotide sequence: TGTGCCAGCAGCGTAGCTCGGGCAGGGGCCTACAATGAGCAGTTCTTC. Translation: CASSVARAGAYNEQFF.

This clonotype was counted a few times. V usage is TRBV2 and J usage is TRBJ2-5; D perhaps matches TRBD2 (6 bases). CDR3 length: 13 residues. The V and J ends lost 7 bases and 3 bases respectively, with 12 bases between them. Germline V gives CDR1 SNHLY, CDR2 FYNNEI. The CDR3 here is CASKEGGEETQYF. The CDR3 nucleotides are TGTGCCAGCAAAGAAGGAGGGGAAGAGACCCAGTACTTC.

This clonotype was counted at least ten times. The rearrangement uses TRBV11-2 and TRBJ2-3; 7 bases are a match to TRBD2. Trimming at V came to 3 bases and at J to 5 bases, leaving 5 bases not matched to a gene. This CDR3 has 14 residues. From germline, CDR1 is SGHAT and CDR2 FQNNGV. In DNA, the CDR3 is TGTGCCAGCAGCTTTGTGGTAGCGGGAGATACGCAGTATTTT. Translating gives CASSFVVAGDTQYF.

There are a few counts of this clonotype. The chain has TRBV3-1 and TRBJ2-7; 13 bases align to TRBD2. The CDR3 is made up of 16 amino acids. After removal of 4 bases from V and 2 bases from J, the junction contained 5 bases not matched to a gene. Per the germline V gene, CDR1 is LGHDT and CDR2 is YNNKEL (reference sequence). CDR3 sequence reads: CASSPGTSGATYEQYF. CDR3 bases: TGTGCCAGCAGCCCTGGGACTAGCGGGGCAACCTACGAGCAGTACTTC.

DNA for the CDR3: TGTGCCAGCAGCCCTCTGTCAGGGGTCGAGACCCAGTACTTC. Protein: CASSPLSGVETQYF. The chain joins TRBV6-1 to TRBJ2-5; maybe TRBD1 (6 bases). The germline V gene encodes CDR1 MNHNS and CDR2 SASEGT. The CDR3 runs 14 residues. V was pared by 6 bases and J by 5 bases, with 16 bases between.

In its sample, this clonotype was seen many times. CDR3 sequence: CASSLRVNYEQYF. The CDR3, as DNA: TGCGCCAGCAGCTTGCGGGTAAATTACGAGCAGTACTTC. The V and J genes are TRBV5-1 and TRBJ2-7; D ambiguous. The CDR3 is made up of 13 amino acids. From germline, CDR1 is SGHRS and CDR2 YFSETQ. The V end was cut by 1 base, the J end by 4 bases, with 9 bases between.

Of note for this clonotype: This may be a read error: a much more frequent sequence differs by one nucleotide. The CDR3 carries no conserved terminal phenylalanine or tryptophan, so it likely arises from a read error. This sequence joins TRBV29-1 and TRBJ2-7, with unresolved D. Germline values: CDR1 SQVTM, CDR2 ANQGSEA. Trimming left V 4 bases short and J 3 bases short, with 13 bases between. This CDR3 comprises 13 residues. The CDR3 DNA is TGCAGCGTTGGACGTCTGCTGGGCTACGAGCAGTACTCC. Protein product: CSVGRLLGYEQYS.

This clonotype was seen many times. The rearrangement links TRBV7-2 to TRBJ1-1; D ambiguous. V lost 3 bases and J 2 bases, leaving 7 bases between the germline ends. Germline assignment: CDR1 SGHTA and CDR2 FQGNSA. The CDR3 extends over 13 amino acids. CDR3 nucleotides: TGTGCCAGCAGCTTCAAGAGAAACACTGAAGCTTTCTTT. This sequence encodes CASSFKRNTEAFF.

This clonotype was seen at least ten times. CDR3 nucleotides: TGTGCCAGCTCCCCGGACAGGGCAGAGACCCAGTACTTC. Translation gives CASSPDRAETQYF. This chain links TRBV18 with TRBJ2-5, with 8 positions matching TRBD1. CDR3 length: 13 amino acids. With V trimmed by 6 bases and J by 4 bases, 4 bases remained unmatched. CDR1 is KGHSH, CDR2 LQKENI, per germline. Drawing the rest from reference TRBV18 and TRBJ2-5, the complete variable domain is NAGVMQNPRHLVRRRGQEARLRCSPMKGHSHVYWYRQLPEEGLKFMVYLQKENIIDESGMPKERFSAEFPKEGPSILRIQQVVRGDSAAYFCASSPDRAETQYFGPGTRLLVL.

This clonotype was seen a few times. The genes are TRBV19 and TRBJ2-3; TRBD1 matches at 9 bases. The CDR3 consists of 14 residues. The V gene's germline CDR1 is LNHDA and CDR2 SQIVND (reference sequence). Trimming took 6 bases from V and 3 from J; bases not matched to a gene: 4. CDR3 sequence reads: CASRGQGRTDTQYF. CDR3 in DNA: TGTGCCAGTAGGGGACAGGGACGGACAGATACGCAGTATTTT.

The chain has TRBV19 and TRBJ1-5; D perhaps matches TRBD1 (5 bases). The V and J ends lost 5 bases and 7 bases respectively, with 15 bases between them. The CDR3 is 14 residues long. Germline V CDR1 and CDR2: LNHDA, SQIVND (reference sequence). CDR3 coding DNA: TGTGCCAGTAGTGCCAGGGTCGGACCGCAGCCCCAGCATTTT. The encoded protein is CASSARVGPQPQHF.